Listed here are 15 T cell receptor beta chains from one sample, sequenced in a study of T cells in Graves' hyperthyroidism and ophthalmopathy. What was amplified from RNA transcripts were TCR beta CDR3 regions. First-round RT-PCR of the TCR CDR3 relied on the HTBI primer set. TCRdb passed the multiplex PCR reads through MiXCR, listing each CDR3 protein once. The data show a few hundred thousand distinct CDR3 sequences, roughly 50% seen once. The sequencing input was peripheral blood or thyroid tissue (not recorded which). These TCRs come from a woman between 18 and 29 years old with Graves' hyperthyroidism.

The rearrangement joins TRBV14 to TRBJ2-5; D gene ambiguous. The germline V and J ends were trimmed by 4 bases and 3 bases, with 12 bases remaining between them. The CDR3 has 14 amino acids. CDR1 and CDR2 (germline): SGHDN, FVKESK. DNA for the CDR3: TGTGCCAGCAGCCTAGATGGCCAGGAAGAGACCCAGTACTTC. Its protein is CASSLDGQEETQYF.

Details on this clonotype: Germline and junction disagree at one end, which may indicate a read error. The chain recombines TRBV15 with TRBJ2-2; D possibly corresponds to TRBD2 (6 bases). Germline assignment: CDR1 LNHNV and CDR2 YYDKDF (reference sequence). CDR3 length: 18 amino acids. This CDR3 reads CAISLDRGYFYDTGELFF. The CDR3 region has the DNA TGTGCCATCAGCCTCGACCGGGGGTACTTTTATGACACCGGGGAGCTGTTTTTT.

As regards this clonotype: This CDR3 fails to terminate in the conserved phenylalanine or tryptophan, so it likely reflects a read error. The DNA is left out, because the CDR3 cannot be placed on it with certainty; the CDR3 is given as TCRdb lists it. The rearrangement uses TRBV12-3 or TRBV12-4 and TRBJ2-2. The CDR3 is 8 residues long, counting both termini. CDR3 loop: CASSGDGV.

The rearrangement uses TRBV16 and TRBJ1-4; 7 positions match TRBD1. The CDR3 length is 13 residues. The J segment lost 11 bases and the V segment lost 3 bases, leaving 6 bases of the junction unmatched. Germline CDR1 KGHSY, CDR2 FQNENV. The CDR3 sequence: CASSHADRVKLFF. In nucleotides, the CDR3 is TGTGCCAGCAGCCATGCCGACAGGGTTAAACTGTTTTTT.

The chain employs TRBV7-2 and TRBJ2-5; perhaps TRBD2 as D (6 bases). This CDR3 contains 17 residues. Trimming removed 5 bases at V and 0 bases at J, with 19 bases between. The V gene's germline CDR1 is SGHTA and CDR2 FQGNSA. CDR3 in amino acids: CASSQAPGGMYQETQYF. The DNA for the CDR3 is TGTGCCAGCAGCCAGGCCCCAGGAGGGATGTACCAAGAGACCCAGTACTTC.

This chain uses TRBV25-1 with TRBJ1-6; 10 nucleotides align to TRBD1. The V gene's germline CDR1 is MGHDK and CDR2 SYGVNS. The junction had 11 bases not matched to a gene; V was cut back by 5 bases and J by 7 bases. The CDR3 is made up of 17 amino acids. CDR3 sequence reads: CASSFWSWDRGNSPLHF. As DNA, the CDR3 is TGTGCCAGCAGTTTCTGGTCATGGGACAGGGGAAATTCACCCCTCCACTTT.

The rearrangement joins TRBV19 to TRBJ1-5; 7 bases line up with TRBD1. Germline V gene lookup returns CDR1 LNHDA and CDR2 SQIVND (reference sequence). The CDR3 is made up of 16 amino acids. V lost 4 bases to trimming and J lost 3 bases; unmatched junction nucleotides: 9. CDR3 sequence: CASSTRTGGDNQPQHF. As DNA, the CDR3 is TGTGCCAGTAGTACCCGGACAGGAGGGGACAATCAGCCCCAGCATTTT.

This clonotype appeared once. As the CDR3 is not closed by the conserved phenylalanine or tryptophan, this likely results from a read error. It is unclear where the CDR3 begins or ends on the DNA, so no DNA is shown, and the CDR3 is as TCRdb lists it. This rearrangement joins TRBV29-1 to TRBJ2-5; the table's D gene call, TRBD1, was not cross checked with the DNA. Germline V gives CDR1 SQVTM, CDR2 ANQGSEA. The CDR3 comprises 8 residues, both ends counted. CDR3 sequence: CSVEDQGT.

The chain has TRBV7-9 and TRBJ2-5; 9 positions match TRBD1. V shed 5 bases, J shed 4 bases, and the junction held 8 bases outside the gene matches. The CDR3 extends over 15 amino acids. Germline-derived CDR1 and CDR2 are SEHNR and FQNEAQ (reference sequence). CDR3 nucleotide sequence: TGTGCCAGCAGCCAGGGACAGGGAACGGGAGAGACCCAGTACTTC. This codes for CASSQGQGTGETQYF.

The sample holds many counts of this clonotype. The rearrangement joins TRBV10-3 to TRBJ2-7; D remains unclear. The CDR3 covers 12 residues. Germline V gives CDR1 ENHRY, CDR2 SYGVKD. V lost 4 bases and J lost 2, with 6 bases in between. CDR3 amino acids: CAISVGTYEQYF. CDR3 sequence (DNA): TGTGCCATCAGTGTGGGGACCTACGAGCAGTACTTC.

This clonotype appeared many times. The chain couples TRBV29-1 to TRBJ2-5, with 11 bases fitting TRBD2. The V gene end was trimmed by 1 base and the J gene end by 2 bases; junction bases not matched to a gene: 0. The CDR3 totals 14 residues. Germline V CDR1 and CDR2: SQVTM, ANQGSEA. This chain's CDR3 is CSVEGTSGQETQYF. The CDR3 coding sequence is TGCAGCGTTGAAGGGACTAGCGGGCAAGAGACCCAGTACTTC.

This clonotype was detected ten times or more. V is TRBV10-3 and J is TRBJ2-7; no reliable D call. The ends were cut back, 3 bases at V and 1 base at J, with 10 bases in the middle. Germline V lookup: CDR1 ENHRY, CDR2 SYGVKD. The CDR3 sequence is 14 residues long. DNA for the CDR3: TGTGCCATCAGTGACTCGGCGGAGTCCTACGAGCAGTACTTC. The encoded protein is CAISDSAESYEQYF.

This clonotype was recorded a few times. Possible read error: a much larger clone is one base away. The CDR3 spells CSARDSKRGAQHF. The CDR3, as DNA: TGCAGTGCTAGGGACAGCAAGCGGGGGGCCCAGCATTTT. The rearrangement joins TRBV20-1 to TRBJ1-5; weak D call: TRBD1 (6 bases). Trimming pared 3 bases from V and 11 bases from J, leaving 17 bases between. CDR1 and CDR2 (germline): DFQATT, SNEGSKA (reference sequence). CDR3 size: 13 residues.

This clonotype occurred many times. The rearrangement joins TRBV10-3 to TRBJ1-1; no definite D call. Deletions cut 3 bases from V and 1 base from J, with 9 bases between. The CDR3 runs to 14 residues. Germline V lookup: CDR1 ENHRY, CDR2 SYGVKD. The CDR3 spells CAISDHVKNTEAFF. The CDR3 DNA is TGTGCCATCAGTGACCACGTAAAGAACACTGAAGCTTTCTTT.

There are many counts of this clonotype. V is TRBV24-1 and J is TRBJ2-5, with D unclear. The germline V gene has CDR1 KGHDR and CDR2 SFDVKD. The V end lost 3 bases, the J end lost 1 base, and 8 bases lay between the germline ends. This CDR3 contains 14 residues. The CDR3 here is CATSDRRFQETQYF. In nucleotides, the CDR3 is TGTGCCACCAGTGATAGGCGATTCCAAGAGACCCAGTACTTC.